One and the same sample provided the 17 T cell receptor beta chains below, sequenced in a study of T-cell memory formation after mild COVID-19 (dated by TCRdb to the early 2020s). Libraries came from 5' RACE. For sequencing, an Illumina NovaSeq 6000 was employed. TCRdb cleaned the public reads at Q25 with fastp, built clones with MiXCR and kept in-frame beta chains. Rows with a matching CDR3 protein are joined into one entry that keeps the most common DNA and genes. The sample table contains over 500,000 distinct CDR3 sequences; only one count was recorded for roughly 17% of them. The ten largest clones add up to about 8.6% of the sample. The specimen sequenced was PBMCs or a T cell subset sorted from them (not recorded which). The receptors originated from an adult woman who had mild COVID-19 (a few samples of this study predate the infection). The sample titles of this study are shuffled in the database, so cell type and time point are left out; the donor was told from shared clones.

The chain has TRBV7-8 and TRBJ2-5; D possibly corresponds to TRBD1 (5 bases). Germline-derived CDR1 and CDR2 are SGHVS and FQNEAQ. CDR3 size: 15 residues. V was trimmed by 3 bases and J by 4 bases, leaving 15 bases between them. The CDR3 DNA is TGTGCCAGCAGCTTTGGCAGGGCACTTCCAGAGACCCAGTACTTC. Its protein is CASSFGRALPETQYF.

This clonotype appeared many times. The chain employs TRBV7-9 and TRBJ2-5, with 11 bases identical to TRBD1. Germline trimming cut 6 bases from V and 5 bases from J; bases unmatched to any gene: 11. CDR3 length: 16 amino acids. Germline lookup yields CDR1 SEHNR and CDR2 FQNEAQ (reference sequence). The CDR3 region has the DNA TGTGCCAGCAGTTTTCGGACAGGGGGCCTGGGGGAGACCCAGTACTTC. Translation gives CASSFRTGGLGETQYF.

This clonotype was picked up a small number of times. The genes are TRBV27 and TRBJ1-2, with D possibly matching TRBD1 (5 bases). Deletions cut 4 bases from V and 8 bases from J, with 20 bases between. CDR1 and CDR2 from the germline V gene are MNHEY and SMNVEV (reference sequence). CDR3 size: 15 residues. Written as DNA, the CDR3 is TGTGCCAGCAGTTCACCGGGACCTCCCCCCGGGGGCTACACCTTC. Protein product: CASSSPGPPPGGYTF.

The V gene is TRBV5-1, the J gene TRBJ2-2; D unresolved. The V end was cut by 0 bases, the J end by 0 bases, with 9 bases between. Germline V CDR1 and CDR2: SGHRS, YFSETQ. This CDR3 is 16 amino acids long. The CDR3 is CASSLDFAANTGELFF. The CDR3 nucleotides are TGCGCCAGCAGCTTGGATTTCGCTGCGAACACCGGGGAGCTGTTTTTT.

This clonotype was seen only a few times. The J gene is TRBJ2-1, the V gene TRBV24-1; D gene ambiguous. CDR3 length: 13 residues. Germline CDR1 KGHDR, CDR2 SFDVKD. Trimming shortened V by 5 bases and J by 3 bases, and 7 bases separated the two germline ends. CDR3 residues: CATSASSYNEQFF. CDR3 DNA: TGTGCCACCAGTGCCTCCAGCTACAATGAGCAGTTCTTC.

This clonotype was recorded many times. The chain has TRBV6-1 and TRBJ2-3; a possible D gene is TRBD1 (6 bases). Germline V gene data show CDR1 as MNHNS and CDR2 as SASEGT. Trimming cost V 4 bases and J 2 bases, with 10 bases left between them. The CDR3 runs to 14 residues. For the CDR3, the DNA is TGTGCCAGCAGTGCGACAGGACACACAGATACGCAGTATTTT. The encoded protein is CASSATGHTDTQYF.

At least ten counts were recorded for this clonotype. The chain uses TRBV5-1 and TRBJ2-1, with 7 nucleotides matching TRBD2. After removal of 1 base from V and 4 bases from J, the junction contained 17 bases not matched to a gene. The length of the CDR3 is 19 residues. CDR1 is SGHRS, CDR2 YFSETQ, per germline. The CDR3 DNA reads TGCGCCAGCAGCTTGTCACGTTACGCGGGAGTTGGGATATACAATGAGCAGTTCTTC. Translating gives CASSLSRYAGVGIYNEQFF.

The rearrangement uses TRBV2 and TRBJ1-2; possible D gene TRBD1, 5 bases. This CDR3 has 16 residues. With 7 bases removed from V and 1 base from J, the gap between germline ends came to 19 bases. Germline V lookup: CDR1 SNHLY, CDR2 FYNNEI. The CDR3 protein is CASILLRPDINYGYTF. CDR3 coding DNA: TGTGCCAGCATTCTACTTAGACCGGACATTAACTATGGCTACACCTTC.

This clonotype has just a few counts. The chain combines TRBV7-3 with TRBJ1-1; D unresolved. V dropped 4 bases and J dropped 3 bases, with 9 bases sitting between them. The CDR3 length is 13 residues. Germline CDR1 SGHTA, CDR2 FQGTGA. Written as DNA, the CDR3 is TGTGCCAGCAGCTCCACTGTCTACACTGAAGCTTTCTTT. It encodes CASSSTVYTEAFF.

This clonotype was detected a few times. This chain links TRBV7-9 with TRBJ1-3; 8 bases match TRBD1. CDR1 is SEHNR, CDR2 FQNEAQ, per germline (reference sequence). This CDR3 has 16 amino acids. The trim removed 3 bases at V and 0 bases at J, leaving 4 bases unmatched. CDR3 loop: CASSFGQGPSGNTIYF. The CDR3 nucleotides read TGTGCCAGCAGCTTCGGACAGGGACCCTCTGGAAACACCATATATTTT.

The chain joins TRBV20-1 to TRBJ1-5, with D maybe TRBD1 (6 bases). The CDR3 loop spans 15 amino acids. From germline, CDR1 is DFQATT and CDR2 SNEGSKA (reference sequence). V gave up 2 bases and J gave up 2 bases, with 13 bases separating them. The CDR3 sequence: CSARRGGGGNQPQHF. The CDR3 DNA follows: TGCAGTGCTAGAAGGGGGGGTGGAGGCAATCAGCCCCAGCATTTT.

This clonotype was counted many times. V and J are TRBV4-1 and TRBJ1-1; TRBD1 agrees at 7 bases. The CDR3 runs 15 residues. With V trimmed by 3 bases and J by 5 bases, 9 bases remained unmatched. CDR1 and CDR2 (germline): MGHRA, YSYEKL. DNA of the CDR3: TGCGCCAGCAGCCAGAGGGACAGCGATTGGACTGAAGCTTTCTTT. This translates into CASSQRDSDWTEAFF.

This clonotype was counted ten times or more. This chain joins TRBV7-2 and TRBJ2-7; D is ambiguous. CDR3 size: 14 residues. V was trimmed by 5 bases and J by 0 bases, leaving 11 bases between them. Germline CDR1 is SGHTA and CDR2 is FQGNSA. The CDR3, as DNA: TGTGCCAGCAGCCCACAGATATTCTCCTACGAGCAGTACTTC. Its protein is CASSPQIFSYEQYF.

This clonotype was observed a few times. The chain links TRBV11-3 to TRBJ1-1, with a tentative D call TRBD1 (5 bases). Germline CDR1 reads SGHNT; CDR2 reads YENEEA. This CDR3 comprises 15 residues. Trimming took off 4 bases at V and 1 base at J, with 13 bases between the two ends. The CDR3 is CASSSYGHKNTEAFF. CDR3 nucleotides: TGTGCCAGCAGCTCCTACGGACATAAGAACACTGAAGCTTTCTTT.

This clonotype appeared a few times. The chain employs TRBV5-1 and TRBJ1-1; D remains unclear. Trimming took off 3 bases at V and 0 bases at J, with 12 bases between the two ends. Germline CDR1 and CDR2: SGHRS and YFSETQ. The CDR3 runs to 15 residues. The CDR3: CASSYGQSMNTEAFF. The CDR3 DNA reads as TGCGCCAGCAGCTATGGGCAGTCCATGAACACTGAAGCTTTCTTT.

In this sample, this clonotype turned up many times. Relative to the germline gene, one junction end is altered; a read error may explain this. The chain recombines TRBV2 with TRBJ2-5; D is unresolved. There are 11 residues in the CDR3. Germline values: CDR1 SNHLY, CDR2 FYNNEI. The CDR3 region has the DNA TGCGCCAGCAGCGAACGGGAGACCCAGTACTTC. Amino acids: CASSERETQYF.

J is TRBJ1-1 and V is TRBV20-1; D remains ambiguous. CDR3 length: 13 residues. CDR1 and CDR2 from the germline V gene are DFQATT and SNEGSKA (reference sequence). Deletions cut 1 base from V and 7 bases from J, with 13 bases between. The CDR3 coding sequence is TGCAGTGCTAGAGTACAACAGAGGCTTGAAGCTTTCTTT. It specifies CSARVQQRLEAFF.